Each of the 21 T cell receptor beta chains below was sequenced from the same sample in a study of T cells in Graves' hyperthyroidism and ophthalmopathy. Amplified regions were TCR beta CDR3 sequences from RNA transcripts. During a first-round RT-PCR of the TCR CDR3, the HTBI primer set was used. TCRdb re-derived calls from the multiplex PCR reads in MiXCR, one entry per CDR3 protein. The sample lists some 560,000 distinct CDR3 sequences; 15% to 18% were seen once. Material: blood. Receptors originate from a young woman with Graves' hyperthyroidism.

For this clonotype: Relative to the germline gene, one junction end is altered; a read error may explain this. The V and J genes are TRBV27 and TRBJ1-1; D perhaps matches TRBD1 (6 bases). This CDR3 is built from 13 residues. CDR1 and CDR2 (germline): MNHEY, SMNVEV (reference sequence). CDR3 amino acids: CAGSKPGTSEAFF. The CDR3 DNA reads TGTGCCGGCAGCAAGCCGGGGACATCGGAAGCTTTCTTT.

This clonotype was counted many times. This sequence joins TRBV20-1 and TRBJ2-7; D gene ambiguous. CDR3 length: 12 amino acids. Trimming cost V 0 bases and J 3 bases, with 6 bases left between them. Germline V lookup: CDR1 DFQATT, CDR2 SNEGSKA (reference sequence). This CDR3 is CSARDDSYEQYF. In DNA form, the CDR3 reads TGCAGTGCTAGAGATGATAGCTACGAGCAGTACTTC.

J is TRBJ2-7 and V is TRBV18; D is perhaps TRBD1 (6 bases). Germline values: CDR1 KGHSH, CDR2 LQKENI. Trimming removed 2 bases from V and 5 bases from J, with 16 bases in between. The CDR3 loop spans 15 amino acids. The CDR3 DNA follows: TGTGCCAGCTCACCAAATCTATCCAAGGGGGACGAGCAGTACTTC. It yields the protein CASSPNLSKGDEQYF.

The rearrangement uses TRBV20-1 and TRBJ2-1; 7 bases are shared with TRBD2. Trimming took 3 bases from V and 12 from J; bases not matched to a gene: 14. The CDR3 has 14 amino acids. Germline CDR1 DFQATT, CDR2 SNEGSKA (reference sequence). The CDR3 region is CSASGGGVSEAQFF. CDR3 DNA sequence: TGCAGTGCTAGTGGGGGGGGGGTATCGGAGGCGCAGTTCTTC.

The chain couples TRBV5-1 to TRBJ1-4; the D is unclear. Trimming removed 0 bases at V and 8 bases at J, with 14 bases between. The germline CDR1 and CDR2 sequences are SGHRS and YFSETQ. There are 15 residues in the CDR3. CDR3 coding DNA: TGCGCCAGCAGCTTGGATGCGGCCCCCGCCGAAAAACTGTTTTTT. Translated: CASSLDAAPAEKLFF.

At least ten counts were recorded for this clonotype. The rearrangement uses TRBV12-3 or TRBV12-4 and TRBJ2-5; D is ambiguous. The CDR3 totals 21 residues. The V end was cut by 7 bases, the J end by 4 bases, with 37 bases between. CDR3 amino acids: CASTHPPPETPNGLYRETQYF. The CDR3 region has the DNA TGTGCCAGCACCCATCCACCCCCTGAAACACCTAACGGGTTGTATCGAGAGACCCAGTACTTC.

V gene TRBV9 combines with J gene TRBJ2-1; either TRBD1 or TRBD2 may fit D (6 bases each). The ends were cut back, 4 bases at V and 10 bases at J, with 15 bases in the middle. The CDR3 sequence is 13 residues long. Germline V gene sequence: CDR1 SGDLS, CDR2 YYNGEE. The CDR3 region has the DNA TGTGCCAGCAGCCCTAGGGGGGTTACCGAGCAGTTCTTC. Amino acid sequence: CASSPRGVTEQFF.

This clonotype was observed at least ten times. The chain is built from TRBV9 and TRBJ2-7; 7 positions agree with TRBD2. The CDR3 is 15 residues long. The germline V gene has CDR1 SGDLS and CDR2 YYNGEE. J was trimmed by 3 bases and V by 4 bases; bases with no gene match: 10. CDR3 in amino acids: CASSLGGERNYEQYF. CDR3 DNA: TGTGCCAGCAGCCTGGGAGGGGAGCGGAACTACGAGCAGTACTTC.

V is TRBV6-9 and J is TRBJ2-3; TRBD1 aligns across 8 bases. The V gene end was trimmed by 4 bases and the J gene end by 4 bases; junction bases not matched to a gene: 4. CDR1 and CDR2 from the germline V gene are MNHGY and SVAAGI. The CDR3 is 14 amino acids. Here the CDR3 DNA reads TGTGCCAGCAGTTGGACAGGGTCAGCAGATACGCAGTATTTT. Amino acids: CASSWTGSADTQYF.

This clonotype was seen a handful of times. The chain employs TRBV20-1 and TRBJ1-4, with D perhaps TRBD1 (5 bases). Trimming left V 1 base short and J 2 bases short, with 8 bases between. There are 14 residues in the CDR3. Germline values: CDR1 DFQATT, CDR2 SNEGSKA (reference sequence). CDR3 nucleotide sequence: TGCAGTGCTAGAGTGGGGGACACTAATGAAAAACTGTTTTTT. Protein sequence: CSARVGDTNEKLFF.

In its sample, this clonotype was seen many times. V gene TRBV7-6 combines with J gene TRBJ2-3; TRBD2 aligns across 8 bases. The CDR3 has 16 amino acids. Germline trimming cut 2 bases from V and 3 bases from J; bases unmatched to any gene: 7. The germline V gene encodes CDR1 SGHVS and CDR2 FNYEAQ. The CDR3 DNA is TGTGCCAGCAGCTTAAGCAGCGGGAGAATGACAGATACGCAGTATTTT. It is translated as CASSLSSGRMTDTQYF.

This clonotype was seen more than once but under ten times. CDR3 residues: CASSNRAGYGYTF. In DNA, the CDR3 is TGCGCCAGCAGTAACAGGGCAGGCTATGGCTACACCTTC. The chain links TRBV4-1 to TRBJ1-2; D perhaps matches TRBD1 (6 bases). CDR3 size: 13 residues. CDR1 MGHRA and CDR2 YSYEKL come from the germline V gene. Deletions cut 6 bases from V and 4 bases from J, with 12 bases between.

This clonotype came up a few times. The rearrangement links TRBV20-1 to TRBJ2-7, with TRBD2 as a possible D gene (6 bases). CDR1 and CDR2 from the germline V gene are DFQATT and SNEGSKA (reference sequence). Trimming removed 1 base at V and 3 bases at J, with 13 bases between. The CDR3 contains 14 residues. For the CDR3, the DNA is TGCAGTGCTAGAGTAGGTCTAGCGAGCTACGAGCAGTACTTC. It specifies CSARVGLASYEQYF.

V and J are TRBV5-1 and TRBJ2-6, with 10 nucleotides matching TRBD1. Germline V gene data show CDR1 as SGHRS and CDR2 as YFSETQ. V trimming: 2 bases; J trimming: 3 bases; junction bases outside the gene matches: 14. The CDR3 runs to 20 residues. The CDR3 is CASSLTVLGTGVSGANVLTF. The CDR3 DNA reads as TGCGCCAGCAGCTTAACTGTCCTCGGGACAGGGGTTAGTGGGGCCAACGTCCTGACTTTC.

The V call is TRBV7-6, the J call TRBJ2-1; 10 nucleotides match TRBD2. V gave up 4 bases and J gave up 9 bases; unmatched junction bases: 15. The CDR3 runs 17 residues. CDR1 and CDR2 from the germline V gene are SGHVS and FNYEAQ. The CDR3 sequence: CASSSFDGGSGRFEQFF. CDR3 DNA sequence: TGTGCCAGCAGCTCCTTCGACGGGGGTAGCGGGAGGTTTGAGCAGTTCTTC.

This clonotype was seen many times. CDR3 protein: CSAREQLLRLSYEQYF. The CDR3 DNA sequence: TGCAGTGCTAGAGAGCAACTTCTACGCCTATCCTACGAGCAGTACTTC. The genes are TRBV20-1 and TRBJ2-7; D is uncertain. Trimming pared 0 bases from V and 1 base from J, leaving 16 bases between. The CDR3 is 16 residues long. Germline V gene lookup returns CDR1 DFQATT and CDR2 SNEGSKA (reference sequence).

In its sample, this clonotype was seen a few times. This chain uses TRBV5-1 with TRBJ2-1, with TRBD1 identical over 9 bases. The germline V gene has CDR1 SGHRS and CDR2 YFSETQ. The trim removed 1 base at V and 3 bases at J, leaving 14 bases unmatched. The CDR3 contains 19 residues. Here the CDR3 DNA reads TGCGCCAGCAGCTTGAGGGACAGGGCGTCTGCGGGACTCTACAATGAGCAGTTCTTC. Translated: CASSLRDRASAGLYNEQFF.

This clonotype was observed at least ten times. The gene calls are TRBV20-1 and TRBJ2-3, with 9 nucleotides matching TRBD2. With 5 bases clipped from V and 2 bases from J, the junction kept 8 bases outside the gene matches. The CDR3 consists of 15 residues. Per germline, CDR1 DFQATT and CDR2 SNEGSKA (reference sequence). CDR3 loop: CSAPGLAGATDTQYF. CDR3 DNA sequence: TGCAGTGCTCCCGGTTTAGCGGGAGCCACAGATACGCAGTATTTT.

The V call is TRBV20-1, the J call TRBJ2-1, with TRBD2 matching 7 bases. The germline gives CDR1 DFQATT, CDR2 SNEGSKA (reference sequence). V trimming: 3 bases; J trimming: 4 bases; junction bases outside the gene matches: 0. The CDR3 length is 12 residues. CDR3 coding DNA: TGCAGTGCTAGCGGGAGGTACAATGAGCAGTTCTTC. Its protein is CSASGRYNEQFF.

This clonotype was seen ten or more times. For the CDR3, the DNA is TGTGCCAGCAGTTTAGCAGGGCCGATTCCATACGAGCAGTACTTC. It encodes CASSLAGPIPYEQYF. This sequence joins TRBV27 and TRBJ2-7; a possible D gene is TRBD1 (5 bases). Trimming took off 2 bases at V and 4 bases at J, with 15 bases between the two ends. Germline lookup yields CDR1 MNHEY and CDR2 SMNVEV (reference sequence). The CDR3 is made up of 15 amino acids.

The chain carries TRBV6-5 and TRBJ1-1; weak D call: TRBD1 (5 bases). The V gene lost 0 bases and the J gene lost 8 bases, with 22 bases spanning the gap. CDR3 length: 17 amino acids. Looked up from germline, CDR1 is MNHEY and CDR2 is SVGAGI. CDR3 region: CASSYSGAGVPAKEAFF. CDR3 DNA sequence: TGTGCCAGCAGTTACTCAGGGGCGGGGGTCCCAGCTAAAGAAGCTTTCTTT.